The 14 T cell receptor beta chains below were found in one sample sequenced in a study of T cell repertoires in cytomegalovirus infection. One entry per CDR3 protein results from TCRdb running MiXCR on the reads. The repertoire includes around 130,000 distinct CDR3 sequences, about 10% of them detected once, and 10% sits in the top ten. The specimen was PBMCs. These TCRs come from a human donor in good health (CMV status not recorded). Some clones in this sample may be carry-over from other donors' samples.

The table lists this clonotype with many counts. The chain combines TRBV14 with TRBJ2-3; TRBD2 is a possible D gene (6 bases). CDR1 is SGHDN and CDR2 is FVKESK in the germline V gene. Deletions cut 0 bases from V and 8 bases from J, with 21 bases between. The CDR3 covers 17 residues. The CDR3 loop is CASSQDWPGTWAGTQYF. The DNA for the CDR3 is TGTGCCAGCAGCCAAGATTGGCCCGGGACTTGGGCCGGTACGCAGTATTTT.

The sample holds many counts of this clonotype. This chain uses TRBV11-2 with TRBJ1-5, with D uncertain. V gave up 5 bases and J gave up 1 base, with 6 bases separating them. Per the germline V gene, CDR1 is SGHAT and CDR2 is FQNNGV. There are 13 residues in the CDR3. The CDR3: CASSVLSNQPQHF. The DNA of the CDR3 is TGTGCCAGCAGCGTCCTAAGCAATCAGCCCCAGCATTTT. The full variable domain, completed using reference TRBV11-2 and TRBJ1-5, is EAGVAQSPRYKIIEKRQSVAFWCNPISGHATLYWYQQILGQGPKLLIQFQNNGVVDDSQLPKDRFSAERLKGVDSTLKIQPAKLEDSAVYLCASSVLSNQPQHFGDGTRLSIL.

This clonotype was detected ten times or more. At one end the junction does not follow the germline gene, possibly because of a read error. This chain links TRBV6-1 with TRBJ2-2; 7 bases are shared with TRBD1. The CDR3 length is 18 residues. Germline V gene data show CDR1 as MNHNS and CDR2 as SASEGT. CDR3 DNA sequence: TGTGCCAGCAGTCAAGCTTCTAAGACAGGGAGGAACACCGGGGAGCTGTTTTTT. It is translated as CASSQASKTGRNTGELFF.

This clonotype was detected many times. This chain links TRBV12-3 or TRBV12-4 with TRBJ2-6, with 7 bases aligning to TRBD1. The CDR3 extends over 18 amino acids. With 7 bases clipped from V and 0 bases from J, the junction kept 12 bases outside the gene matches. CDR3 sequence reads: CASIGTVTGASGANVLTF. Here the CDR3 DNA reads TGTGCCAGCATCGGGACAGTCACAGGCGCCTCTGGGGCCAACGTCCTGACTTTC.

The sample holds many counts of this clonotype. V and J are TRBV25-1 and TRBJ1-3; 9 bases line up with TRBD1. The CDR3 length is 17 residues. Trimming at V came to 2 bases and at J to 0 bases, leaving 5 bases not matched to a gene. Germline lookup yields CDR1 MGHDK and CDR2 SYGVNS. CDR3 sequence (DNA): TGTGCCAGCAGTGAACCTCGACAGGGGGGCTCTGGAAACACCATATATTTT. Translating gives CASSEPRQGGSGNTIYF.

This clonotype was seen repeatedly, ten times or more. V gene TRBV28 combines with J gene TRBJ1-2; 8 bases align to TRBD1. Germline assignment: CDR1 MDHEN and CDR2 SYDVKM. V was clipped by 5 bases and J by 2 bases; unmatched bases: 7. The CDR3 covers 15 residues. The CDR3 spells CASSDSGGLNYGYTF. CDR3 sequence (DNA): TGTGCCAGCAGTGATTCAGGGGGCCTGAACTATGGCTACACCTTC.

Ten or more counts support this clonotype. For the CDR3, the DNA is TGTGCCAGCAGTTTAGCAGGGCCGGCTGGCTACACCTTC. It translates to CASSLAGPAGYTF. V usage is TRBV28 and J usage is TRBJ1-2, with D possibly TRBD1 on 5 matching bases. Germline loops: CDR1 MDHEN, CDR2 SYDVKM. The CDR3 has 13 residues. V lost 2 bases, J lost 7 bases, and 11 bases lay in between.

This clonotype was recorded at least ten times. The chain links TRBV7-2 to TRBJ2-7; 9 bases line up with TRBD2. The CDR3 runs to 16 residues. Germline values: CDR1 SGHTA, CDR2 FQGNSA. V shed 5 bases and J 4 bases; nucleotides not matched to a gene: 12. Written as DNA, the CDR3 is TGTGCCAGCAGCCCCCGGCAGGCGGGGGGGGCATACGAGCAGTACTTC. Translating it yields CASSPRQAGGAYEQYF.

This clonotype was detected ten times or more. The V and J genes are TRBV6-1 and TRBJ1-3, with a possible D match to TRBD1 (5 bases). This CDR3 region has 16 residues. The germline CDR1 and CDR2 sequences are MNHNS and SASEGT. V lost 5 bases to trimming and J lost 9 bases, with 23 bases between them. CDR3 in DNA: TGTGCCAGCAGTCCTGGGGCAGATATACGTCAAGGCACCATATATTTT. Translation gives CASSPGADIRQGTIYF.

This clonotype was observed many times. The CDR3 DNA reads TGTGCCATCAGTGTGGCTGCGAACACTGAAGCTTTCTTT. It translates to CAISVAANTEAFF. J is TRBJ1-1 and V is TRBV10-3; unclear D gene. This CDR3 is built from 13 residues. The germline gives CDR1 ENHRY, CDR2 SYGVKD. V lost 4 bases, J lost 1 base, and 7 bases lay in between.

Ten or more counts support this clonotype. V usage is TRBV7-2 and J usage is TRBJ1-2; 7 bases line up with TRBD1. Germline loops: CDR1 SGHTA, CDR2 FQGNSA. CDR3 length equals 15 residues. J was trimmed by 4 bases and V by 5 bases; bases with no gene match: 10. Here the CDR3 reads CASSPSMTGTYGYTF. For the CDR3, the DNA is TGTGCCAGCAGCCCCAGCATGACAGGGACCTATGGCTACACCTTC.

In its sample, this clonotype was seen a few times. The CDR3 is CASRGTTHTGELFF. CDR3 in DNA: TGTGCCAGCAGGGGGACTACCCACACCGGGGAGCTGTTTTTT. The J gene is TRBJ2-2, the V gene TRBV2; TRBD2 matches 7 bases. Germline V CDR1 and CDR2: SNHLY, FYNNEI. V was clipped by 6 bases and J by 3 bases; unmatched bases: 4. The CDR3 length is 14 residues.

The V and J genes are TRBV27 and TRBJ2-6, with D perhaps TRBD1 or TRBD2 (6 bases each). CDR1 is MNHEY, CDR2 SMNVEV, per germline (reference sequence). V was clipped by 0 bases and J by 0 bases, with 15 bases between them. This CDR3 is 19 amino acids long. In DNA form, the CDR3 reads TGTGCCAGCAGTTTATCGTATCGGGGGCTGAACTCTGGGGCCAACGTCCTGACTTTC. This gives the protein CASSLSYRGLNSGANVLTF.

This clonotype was observed many times. The chain combines TRBV7-8 with TRBJ1-1; the D is unclear. Germline loops: CDR1 SGHVS, CDR2 FQNEAQ. The CDR3 has 14 amino acids. V lost 1 base to trimming and J lost 3 bases, with 9 bases between them. The CDR3 DNA reads as TGTGCCAGCAGCTTAGGTGGCAGCCACACTGAAGCTTTCTTT. Translating gives CASSLGGSHTEAFF.